The clone carrying this TCR beta chain was seen only a few times. Germline values: CDR1 LGHDT, CDR2 YNNKEL (reference sequence). V was pared by 0 bases and J by 4 bases, with 13 bases of the junction left unmatched. The CDR3 extends over 20 amino acids. This record comes from a study of blood T cells in healthy people across ages. Primed by a sample-barcoded 5' primer and a J-beta primer mix, a second PCR proceeded for about 6 to 11 cycles. MiXCR, run by TCRdb on the 5' RACE reads, gives a single entry per CDR3 protein. The sample has about 730,000 distinct CDR3 sequences, about 42% seen once. The V call is TRBV3-1, the J call TRBJ2-1, with 12 bases aligning to TRBD2. The source is a woman in her sixties or seventies in good health. Material for sequencing was blood. The CDR3 protein is CASSQERETSGSQPYNEQFF. Here the CDR3 DNA reads TGTGCCAGCAGCCAAGAGAGGGAGACTAGCGGGAGTCAACCTTACAATGAGCAGTTCTTC.